This T cell receptor (beta chain) was recorded in a study of blood T cell repertoires in COVID-19 (dated by TCRdb to about 2020). About the full investigation: Samples covering the acute and convalescent phases of COVID-19 were provided by collaborators in the United States, Italy and Spain. Where available, HLA class I and class II types were obtained from metadata supplied by the sample provider rather than from assay-based typing. Nearly every sample came with metadata listing a de-identified subject ID, COVID-19 status, age in years and sex. The samples were drawn from two sources: the first 160 participants of the ongoing ImmuneRACE study, and 1,200 or so subjects contributed by 6 global collaborators. The dataset comprised deeply sampled blood TCRbeta repertoires from subjects exposed to, actively infected with, or recovered from COVID-19. A freely available public database, intended as a resource for researchers studying the immune response to SARS-CoV-2, is where the repertoires were released. The prospective study material was composed of cDNA or gDNA derived from T cells, B-cell-depleted T cells, or PBMCs.

What the work shows at the level of the full study, not this receptor alone: How much clinical and demographic metadata was included differed by source and by participant, and the metadata was provided uncurated.

TCRbeta CDR3 regions were amplified from genomic DNA using the immunoSEQ Assay, a bias-controlled multiplex PCR. The original methods were these. Within the assay, amplification of reference gene primers was used to estimate how many nucleated cells each sample contained. To quantify the absolute abundance of each unique TCRbeta CDR3 rearrangement, sequence reads were collapsed and filtered. For each sample, productive Simpson clonality was calculated as the square root of Simpson's diversity index over productive rearrangements. TCRdb provides this immuneACCESS table in a form limited to in-frame rearrangements. Some clones are lacking; in checked studies, under half of them reflect an unresolved V gene, and why the rest are absent is not known. That table is the source of V, J and clone size, and D and trimming were worked out from the DNA. The sample table records about 280,000 clones; approximately 85% of these occur just once. Of the sample, 5% to 6.5% falls within the top ten clones.

Turning to this clone: What this receptor recognizes is not known. No base qualities exist here, and no much larger clone lies one base off it.

A distance of 17 bases separates the germline ends of V and J, which lose 0 bases and 0 bases respectively. CDR1 is given as LGHNT and CDR2 as FRNRAP, both from the germline V gene. The CDR3 goes from the cysteine to the phenylalanine over 19 residues. The retained sequence is limited to the CDR3, 57 bases, with the frame set at the first base. Each collaborating institution followed its own protocols to collect whole blood in K2EDTA tubes. For TCRbeta analysis, collaborators shipped samples as frozen whole blood, isolated PBMCs, or DNA extracted from either of those sample types. The source is a man between 45 and 60 years old with active or convalescent COVID-19. The chain joins TRBV12-5 to TRBJ2-2; the D gene is possibly TRBD1, with 6 bases matching. The sample was peripheral blood. The nucleotides read TGTGCTAGTGGTTTGGTACGAGGGGGTTGGCAGCCGAACACCGGGGAGCTGTTTTTT. Its protein reads: CASGLVRGGWQPNTGELFF. With the rest looked up from the reference TRBV12-5 and TRBJ2-2 genes rather than sequenced, the full variable domain is DARVTQTPRHKVTEMGQEVTMRCQPILGHNTVFWYRQTMMQGLELLAYFRNRAPLDDSGMPKDRFSAEMPDATLATLKIQPSEPRDSAVYFCASGLVRGGWQPNTGELFFGEGSRLTVL.